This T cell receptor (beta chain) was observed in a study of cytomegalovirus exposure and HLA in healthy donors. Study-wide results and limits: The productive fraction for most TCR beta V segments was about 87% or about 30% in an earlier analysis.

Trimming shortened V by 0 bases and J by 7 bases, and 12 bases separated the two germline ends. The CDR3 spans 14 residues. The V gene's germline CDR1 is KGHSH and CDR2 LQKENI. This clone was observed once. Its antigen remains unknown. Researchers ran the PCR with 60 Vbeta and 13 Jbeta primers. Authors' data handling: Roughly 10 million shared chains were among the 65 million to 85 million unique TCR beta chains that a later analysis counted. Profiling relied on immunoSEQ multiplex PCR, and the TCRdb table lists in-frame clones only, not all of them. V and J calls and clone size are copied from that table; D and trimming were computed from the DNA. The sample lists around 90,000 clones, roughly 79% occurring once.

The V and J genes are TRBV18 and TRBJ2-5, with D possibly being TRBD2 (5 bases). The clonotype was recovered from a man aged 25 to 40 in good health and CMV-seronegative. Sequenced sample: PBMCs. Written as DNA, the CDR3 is TGTGCCAGCTCACCACCGGGCGGAGGAAGGACCCAGTACTTC. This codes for CASSPPGGGRTQYF. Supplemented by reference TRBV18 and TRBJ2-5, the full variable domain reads NAGVMQNPRHLVRRRGQEARLRCSPMKGHSHVYWYRQLPEEGLKFMVYLQKENIIDESGMPKERFSAEFPKEGPSILRIQQVVRGDSAAYFCASSPPGGGRTQYFGPGTRLLVL.